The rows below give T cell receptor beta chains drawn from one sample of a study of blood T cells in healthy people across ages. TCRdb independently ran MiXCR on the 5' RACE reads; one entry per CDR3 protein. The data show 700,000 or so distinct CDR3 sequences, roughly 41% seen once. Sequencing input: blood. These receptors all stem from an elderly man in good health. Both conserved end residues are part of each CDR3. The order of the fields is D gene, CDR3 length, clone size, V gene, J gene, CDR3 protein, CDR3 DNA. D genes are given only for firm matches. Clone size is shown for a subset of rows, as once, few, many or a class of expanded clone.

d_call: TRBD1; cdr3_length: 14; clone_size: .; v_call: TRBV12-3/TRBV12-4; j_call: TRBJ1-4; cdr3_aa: CASSDGQGIEKLFF; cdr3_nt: TGTGCCAGCAGTGACGGACAGGGGATCGAAAAACTGTTTTTT
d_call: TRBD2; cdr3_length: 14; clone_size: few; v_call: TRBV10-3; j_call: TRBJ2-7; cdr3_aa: CAISGGLAKYEQYF; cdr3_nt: TGTGCCATCAGTGGGGGACTAGCGAAGTACGAGCAGTACTTC
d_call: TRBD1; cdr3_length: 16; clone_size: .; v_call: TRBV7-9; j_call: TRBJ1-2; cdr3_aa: CASSYPEDRRNYGYTF; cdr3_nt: TGTGCCAGCAGCTACCCCGAGGACAGGCGGAACTATGGCTACACCTTC
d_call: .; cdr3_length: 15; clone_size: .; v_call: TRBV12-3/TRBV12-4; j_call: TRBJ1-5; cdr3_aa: CASSLRSASNQPQHF; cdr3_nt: TGTGCCAGCAGTTTAAGGTCAGCTAGCAATCAGCCCCAGCATTTT
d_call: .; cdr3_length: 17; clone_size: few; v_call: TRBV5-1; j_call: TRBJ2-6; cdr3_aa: CASREIQGASGANVLTF; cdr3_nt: TGCGCCAGCAGGGAGATCCAGGGTGCCTCTGGGGCCAACGTCCTGACTTTC
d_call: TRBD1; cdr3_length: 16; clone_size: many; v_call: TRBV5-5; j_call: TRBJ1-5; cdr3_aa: CASSPRQGAGNQPQHF; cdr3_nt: TGTGCCAGCAGCCCTCGACAGGGGGCGGGAAATCAGCCCCAGCATTTT
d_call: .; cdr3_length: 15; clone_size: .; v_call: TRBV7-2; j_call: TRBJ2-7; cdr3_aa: CASSATVTGAIEQYF; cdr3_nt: TGTGCCAGCAGCGCTACAGTAACGGGAGCGATAGAGCAGTACTTC
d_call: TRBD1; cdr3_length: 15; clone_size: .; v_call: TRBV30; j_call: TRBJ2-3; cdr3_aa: CAWSRMGQGADTQYF; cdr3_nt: TGTGCCTGGAGTCGCATGGGACAGGGGGCAGATACGCAGTATTTT
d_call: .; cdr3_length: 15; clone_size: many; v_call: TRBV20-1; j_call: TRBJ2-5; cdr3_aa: CSARSSQGIQETQYF; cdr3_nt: TGCAGTGCTAGATCATCTCAGGGGATCCAAGAGACCCAGTACTTC
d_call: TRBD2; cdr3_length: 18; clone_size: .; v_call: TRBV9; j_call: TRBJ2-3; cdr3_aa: CASSVEGTSGVSADTQYF; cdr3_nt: TGTGCCAGCAGCGTAGAGGGGACTAGCGGGGTTTCGGCGGATACGCAGTATTTT
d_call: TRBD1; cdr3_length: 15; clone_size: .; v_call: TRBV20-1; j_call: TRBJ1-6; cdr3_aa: CSASTGSSYNSPLHF; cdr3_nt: TGCAGTGCTTCGACAGGGAGCTCCTATAATTCACCCCTCCACTTT
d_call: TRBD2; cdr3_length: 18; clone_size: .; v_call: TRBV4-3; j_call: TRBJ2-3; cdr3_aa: CASSPSAFGTSGGATQYF; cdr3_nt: TGCGCCAGCAGCCCGAGTGCCTTTGGGACTAGCGGGGGGGCCACGCAGTATTTT
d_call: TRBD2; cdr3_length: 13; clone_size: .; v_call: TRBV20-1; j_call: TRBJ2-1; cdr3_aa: CSVQTSGYNEQFF; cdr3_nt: TGCAGTGTTCAAACTAGCGGCTACAATGAGCAGTTCTTC
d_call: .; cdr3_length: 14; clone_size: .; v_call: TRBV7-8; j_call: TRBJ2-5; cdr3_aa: CASSLFRDKETQYF; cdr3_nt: TGTGCCAGCAGCTTATTCCGGGACAAAGAGACCCAGTACTTC
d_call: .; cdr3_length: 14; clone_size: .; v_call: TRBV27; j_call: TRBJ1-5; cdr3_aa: CASGFIGYNQPQHF; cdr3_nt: TGTGCCAGCGGTTTTATAGGGTACAATCAGCCCCAGCATTTT
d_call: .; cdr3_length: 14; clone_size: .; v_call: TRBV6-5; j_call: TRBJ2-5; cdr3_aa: CASSYQVSQETQYF; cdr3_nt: TGTGCCAGCAGTTACCAGGTCAGCCAAGAGACCCAGTACTTC
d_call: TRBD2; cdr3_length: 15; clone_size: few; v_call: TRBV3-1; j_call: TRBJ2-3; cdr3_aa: CASSPRDYLTDTQYF; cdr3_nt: TGTGCCAGCAGCCCCAGGGACTACCTCACAGATACGCAGTATTTT
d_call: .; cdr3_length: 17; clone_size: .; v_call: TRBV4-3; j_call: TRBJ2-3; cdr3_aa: CASSQDKQGPGTDTQYF; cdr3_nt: TGCGCCAGCAGCCAAGACAAACAGGGTCCTGGCACAGATACGCAGTATTTT
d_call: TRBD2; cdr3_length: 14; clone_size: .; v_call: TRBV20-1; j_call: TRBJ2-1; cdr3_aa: CSSNGAGGYNEQFF; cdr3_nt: TGCAGTTCGAACGGAGCGGGAGGTTACAATGAGCAGTTCTTC
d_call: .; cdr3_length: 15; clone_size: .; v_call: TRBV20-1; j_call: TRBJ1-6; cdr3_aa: CSARIPTAYNSPLHF; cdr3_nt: TGCAGTGCTAGAATACCGACAGCATATAATTCACCCCTCCACTTT
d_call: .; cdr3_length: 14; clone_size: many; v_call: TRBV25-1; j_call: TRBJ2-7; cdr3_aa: CASSDSLSYNEQYF; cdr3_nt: TGTGCCAGCAGTGACAGCTTATCCTACAATGAGCAGTACTTC
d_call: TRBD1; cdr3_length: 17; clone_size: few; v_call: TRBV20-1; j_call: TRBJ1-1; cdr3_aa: CSARDAGTGGGNTEAFF; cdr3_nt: TGCAGTGCTAGAGATGCTGGGACAGGGGGAGGTAACACTGAAGCTTTCTTT
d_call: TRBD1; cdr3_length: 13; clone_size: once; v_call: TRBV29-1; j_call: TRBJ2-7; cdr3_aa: CSVDWDRSYEQYF; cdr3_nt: TGCAGCGTTGATTGGGACAGGAGCTATGAGCAGTACTTC
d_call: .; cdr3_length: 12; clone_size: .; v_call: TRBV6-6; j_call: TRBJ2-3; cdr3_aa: CASSYVGEGQYF; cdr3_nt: TGTGCCAGCAGTTACGTAGGTGAGGGGCAGTATTTT
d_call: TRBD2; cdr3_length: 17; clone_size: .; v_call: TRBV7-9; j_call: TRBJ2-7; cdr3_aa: CASSPGGLAGVMYEQYF; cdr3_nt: TGTGCCAGCAGCCCCGGGGGACTAGCGGGAGTAATGTACGAGCAGTACTTC
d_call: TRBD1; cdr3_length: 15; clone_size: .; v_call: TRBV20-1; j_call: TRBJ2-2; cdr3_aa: CSARDPRQGSRELFF; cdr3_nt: TGCAGTGCTAGAGATCCACGACAGGGGTCTCGGGAGCTGTTTTTT
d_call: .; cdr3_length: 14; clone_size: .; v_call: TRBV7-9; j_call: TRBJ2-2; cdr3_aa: CASSPSHYTGELFF; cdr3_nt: TGTGCCAGCAGCCCCAGTCACTACACCGGGGAGCTGTTTTTT
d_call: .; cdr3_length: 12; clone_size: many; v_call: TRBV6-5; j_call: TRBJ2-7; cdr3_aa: CASSYRGNEQYF; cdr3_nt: TGTGCCAGCAGTTACCGGGGGAACGAGCAGTACTTC
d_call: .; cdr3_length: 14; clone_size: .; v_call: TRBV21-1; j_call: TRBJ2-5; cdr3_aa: CASSHTGKWETQYF; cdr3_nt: TGTGCCAGCAGCCACACTGGGAAGTGGGAGACCCAGTACTTC
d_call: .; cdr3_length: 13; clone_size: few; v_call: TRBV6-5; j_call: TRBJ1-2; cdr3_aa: CASSYSRAYGYTF; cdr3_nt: TGTGCCAGCAGTTACTCGAGGGCCTATGGCTACACCTTC
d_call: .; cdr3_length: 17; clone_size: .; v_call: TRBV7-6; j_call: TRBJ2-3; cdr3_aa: CASSPRGWNGGTDTQYF; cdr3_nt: TGTGCCAGCAGCCCTCGGGGGTGGAACGGGGGCACAGATACGCAGTATTTT
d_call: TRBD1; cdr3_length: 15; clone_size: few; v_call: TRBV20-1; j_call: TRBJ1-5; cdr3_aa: CSASRTGGVDQPQHF; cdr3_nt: TGCAGTGCTAGTAGGACAGGGGGCGTCGATCAGCCCCAGCATTTT
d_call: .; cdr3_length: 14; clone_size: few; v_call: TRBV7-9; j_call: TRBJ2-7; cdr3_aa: CASSPDEGAYEQYF; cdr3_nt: TGTGCCAGCAGTCCAGATGAGGGAGCCTACGAGCAGTACTTC
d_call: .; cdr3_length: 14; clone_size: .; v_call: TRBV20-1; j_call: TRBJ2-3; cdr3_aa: CSARERVVGAYQYF; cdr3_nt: TGCAGTGCTAGAGAAAGGGTCGTAGGGGCGTACCAGTATTTT
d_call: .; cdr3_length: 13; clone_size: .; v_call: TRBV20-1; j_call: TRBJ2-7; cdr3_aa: CSARDGHYYEQYF; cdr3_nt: TGCAGTGCTAGAGACGGGCATTACTACGAGCAGTACTTC
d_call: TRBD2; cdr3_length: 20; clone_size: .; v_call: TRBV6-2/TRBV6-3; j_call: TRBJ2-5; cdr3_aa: CASSYMFEGWTSGGIETQYF; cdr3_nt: TGTGCCAGCAGTTATATGTTTGAAGGGTGGACTAGCGGGGGGATAGAGACCCAGTACTTC
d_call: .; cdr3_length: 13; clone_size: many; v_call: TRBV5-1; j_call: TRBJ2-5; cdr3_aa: CASSLEGFETQYF; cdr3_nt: TGCGCCAGCAGCTTGGAAGGGTTTGAGACCCAGTACTTC
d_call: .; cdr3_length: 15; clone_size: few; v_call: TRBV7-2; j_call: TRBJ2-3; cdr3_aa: CASSLEGLGTDTQYF; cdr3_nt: TGTGCCAGCAGCTTGGAAGGGTTAGGCACAGATACGCAGTATTTT
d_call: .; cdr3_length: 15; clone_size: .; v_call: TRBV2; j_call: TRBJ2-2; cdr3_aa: CASRREQGNTGELFF; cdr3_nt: TGTGCCAGCAGACGCGAACAGGGAAACACCGGGGAGCTGTTTTTT
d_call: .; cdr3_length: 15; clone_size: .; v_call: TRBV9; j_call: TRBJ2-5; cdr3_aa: CASSVGEQGVETQYF; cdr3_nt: TGTGCCAGCAGCGTAGGGGAGCAGGGTGTAGAGACCCAGTACTTC
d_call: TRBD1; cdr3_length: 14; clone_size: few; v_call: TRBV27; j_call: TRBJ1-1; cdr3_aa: CASSIRTGNTEAFF; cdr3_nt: TGTGCCAGCAGTATTAGGACAGGGAACACTGAAGCTTTCTTT
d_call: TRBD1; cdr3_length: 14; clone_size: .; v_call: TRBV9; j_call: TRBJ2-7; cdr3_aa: CASSVAGQGVEQYF; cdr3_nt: TGTGCCAGCAGCGTAGCCGGACAGGGGGTCGAGCAGTACTTC
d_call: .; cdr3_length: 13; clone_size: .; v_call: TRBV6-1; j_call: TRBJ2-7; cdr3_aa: CASSEALPYEQYF; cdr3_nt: TGTGCCAGCAGTGAGGCCCTACCCTACGAGCAGTACTTC
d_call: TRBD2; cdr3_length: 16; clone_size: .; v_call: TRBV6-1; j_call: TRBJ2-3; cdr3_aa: CASSRRTSGGTDTQYF; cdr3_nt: TGTGCCAGCAGTAGGAGGACTAGCGGGGGCACAGATACGCAGTATTTT
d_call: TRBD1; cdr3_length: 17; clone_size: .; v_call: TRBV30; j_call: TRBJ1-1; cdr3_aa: CAWSTYPTGGMNTEAFF; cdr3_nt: TGTGCCTGGAGTACCTACCCCACAGGGGGCATGAACACTGAAGCTTTCTTT
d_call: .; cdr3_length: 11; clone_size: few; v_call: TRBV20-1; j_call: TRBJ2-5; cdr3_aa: CSPEYQETQYF; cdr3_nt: TGCAGTCCTGAGTACCAAGAGACCCAGTACTTC
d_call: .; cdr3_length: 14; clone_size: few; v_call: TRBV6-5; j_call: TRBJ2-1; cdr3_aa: CASSNGQSYNEQFF; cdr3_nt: TGTGCCAGCAGTAATGGACAGTCCTACAATGAGCAGTTCTTC
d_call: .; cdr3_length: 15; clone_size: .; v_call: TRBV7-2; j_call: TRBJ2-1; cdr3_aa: CASILDVSTYNEQFF; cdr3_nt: TGTGCCAGCATCCTCGATGTGTCTACCTACAATGAGCAGTTCTTC
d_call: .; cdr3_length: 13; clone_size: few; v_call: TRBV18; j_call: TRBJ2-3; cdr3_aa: CASSPRFPDTQYF; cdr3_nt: TGTGCCAGCTCACCCCGCTTTCCAGATACGCAGTATTTT
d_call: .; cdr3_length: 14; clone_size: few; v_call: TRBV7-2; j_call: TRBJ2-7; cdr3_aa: CASSLQGGTYEQYF; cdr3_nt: TGTGCCAGCAGCTTGCAGGGAGGCACCTACGAGCAGTACTTC
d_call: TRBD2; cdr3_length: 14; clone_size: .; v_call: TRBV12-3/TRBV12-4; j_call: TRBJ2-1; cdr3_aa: CASSPSGDYNEQFF; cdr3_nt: TGTGCCAGCAGTCCCAGCGGGGACTACAATGAGCAGTTCTTC
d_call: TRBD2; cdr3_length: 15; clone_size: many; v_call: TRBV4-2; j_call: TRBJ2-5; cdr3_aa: CASSQDRREGRYQYF; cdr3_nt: TGTGCCAGCAGCCAAGATAGGAGGGAGGGCCGCTACCAGTACTTC
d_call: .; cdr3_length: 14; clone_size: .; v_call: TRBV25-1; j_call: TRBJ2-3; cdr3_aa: CASRVHGNTDTQYF; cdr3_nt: TGTGCCAGCAGAGTGCACGGAAATACAGATACGCAGTATTTT
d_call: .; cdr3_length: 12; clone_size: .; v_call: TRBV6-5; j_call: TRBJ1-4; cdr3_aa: CASSFGNEKLFF; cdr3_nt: TGTGCCAGCAGCTTTGGTAATGAAAAACTGTTTTTT
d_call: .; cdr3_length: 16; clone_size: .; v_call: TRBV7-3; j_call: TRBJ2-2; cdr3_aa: CAGSPQGGTTTGELFF; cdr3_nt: TGTGCCGGCAGCCCCCAGGGGGGGACGACCACCGGGGAGCTGTTTTTT
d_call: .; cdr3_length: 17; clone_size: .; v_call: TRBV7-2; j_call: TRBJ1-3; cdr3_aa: CASSLVSGTSSGNTIYF; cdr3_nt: TGTGCCAGCAGCTTAGTTTCAGGGACGAGCTCTGGAAACACCATATATTTT
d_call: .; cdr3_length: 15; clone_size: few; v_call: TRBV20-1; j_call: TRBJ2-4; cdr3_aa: CSARDGGSAKNIQYF; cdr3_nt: TGCAGTGCTAGAGATGGCGGATCAGCCAAAAACATTCAGTACTTC